The rows below give T cell receptor beta chains drawn from one sample of a study of regulatory T cells in long-lasting Graves disease. MiXCR was run by TCRdb on the multiplex PCR reads, yielding one entry per CDR3 protein. This sample yields 310,000 or so distinct CDR3 sequences, of which 22% are seen a single time; 56% belongs to the top ten. The input for sequencing was peripheral blood mononuclear cells (PBMCs), taken when the disease was refractory, from a patient treated with antithyroid drugs. All receptors derive from a female donor with Graves disease. CDR3s include the opening cysteine and the closing phenylalanine or tryptophan. The D gene is left open where the match is weak. Clone size is given for some rows only: seen once, a few or many times, or a class if the clone is expanded.

TRBJ1-1,TRBV19,.,14,.,CASSIGQVNTEAFF,TGTGCCAGTAGTATCGGCCAGGTGAACACTGAAGCTTTCTTT
TRBJ2-7,TRBV20-1,.,16,TRBD2,CSARDRVAGGGYEQYF,TGCAGTGCTAGAGATAGGGTAGCGGGAGGCGGGTACGAGCAGTACTTC
TRBJ2-4,TRBV13,.,16,TRBD1,CASSSDRGGGKNIQYF,TGTGCCAGCAGCTCCGACAGGGGGGGAGGCAAAAACATTCAGTACTTC
TRBJ2-3,TRBV7-9,.,17,.,CASSPLGGRRGTDTQYF,TGTGCCAGCAGTCCACTGGGAGGTCGTCGTGGCACAGATACGCAGTATTTT
TRBJ1-1,TRBV30,.,14,.,CAWSVLGGMTEAFF,TGTGCCTGGAGTGTCTTGGGGGGCATGACTGAAGCTTTCTTT
TRBJ1-1,TRBV6-5,.,15,TRBD1,CASSYPLDRDTEAFF,TGTGCCAGCAGTTACCCCCTCGACAGGGACACTGAAGCTTTCTTT
TRBJ2-7,TRBV11-2,.,20,TRBD1,CASSSSRQGAALSSSYEQYF,TGTGCCAGCAGCTCCAGTCGACAGGGGGCCGCCCTGAGCTCCTCCTACGAGCAGTACTTC
TRBJ2-7,TRBV7-2,.,14,TRBD2,CASSFPGLGAEQYF,TGTGCCAGCAGCTTTCCGGGACTAGGGGCCGAGCAGTACTTC
TRBJ2-5,TRBV6-2/TRBV6-3,.,15,TRBD1,CASSYLDRDQETQYF,TGTGCCAGCAGTTACCTGGACAGGGACCAAGAGACCCAGTACTTC
TRBJ1-1,TRBV6-5,many,13,.,CASSSLHYTEAFF,TGTGCCAGCAGTTCGCTTCACTACACTGAAGCTTTCTTT
TRBJ2-7,TRBV20-1,.,14,.,CSASGASPFHEQYF,TGCAGTGCTAGCGGGGCTAGCCCTTTTCACGAGCAGTACTTC
TRBJ2-7,TRBV12-3/TRBV12-4,many,11,.,CASSNVGEQYF,TGTGCCAGCAGCAACGTTGGGGAGCAGTACTTC
TRBJ1-1,TRBV20-1,.,15,TRBD1,CSANGQGEEYTEAFF,TGCAGTGCTAACGGACAGGGGGAGGAGTACACTGAAGCTTTCTTT
TRBJ2-7,TRBV29-1,few,12,.,CSATGLTYEQYF,TGCAGCGCCACCGGGCTCACCTACGAGCAGTACTTC
TRBJ1-3,TRBV18,once,16,.,CASSPETGFSGNTIYF,TGTGCCAGCTCACCCGAGACAGGATTCTCTGGAAACACCATATATTTT
TRBJ2-7,TRBV29-1,few,13,TRBD1,CSALGTGAYEQYF,TGCAGCGCCCTGGGGACAGGGGCCTACGAGCAGTACTTC
TRBJ1-3,TRBV30,.,14,TRBD1,CAWGTGSSGNTIYF,TGTGCCTGGGGGACAGGCTCCTCTGGAAACACCATATATTTT
TRBJ1-1,TRBV28,many,15,.,CASSAGGNMNTEAFF,TGTGCCAGTTCCGCTGGCGGAAATATGAACACTGAAGCTTTCTTT
TRBJ2-7,TRBV20-1,.,13,.,CSARDSRDDEQYF,TGCAGTGCTAGAGATTCGAGAGATGACGAGCAGTACTTC
TRBJ1-6,TRBV18,few,14,.,CASSGQGDNSPLHF,TGTGCCAGCTCGGGCCAAGGGGATAATTCACCCCTCCACTTT
TRBJ2-5,TRBV7-2,many,15,.,CASSGGSSPQETQYF,TGTGCCAGCAGCGGGGGGAGTTCCCCTCAAGAGACCCAGTACTTC
TRBJ1-4,TRBV12-3/TRBV12-4,many,13,TRBD1,CASFYRGGEKLFF,TGTGCCAGCTTCTACAGGGGTGGTGAAAAACTGTTTTTT
TRBJ2-7,TRBV11-2,many,16,TRBD1,CASSWYRGHSSYEQYF,TGTGCCAGCAGCTGGTATAGGGGGCATAGCTCCTACGAGCAGTACTTC